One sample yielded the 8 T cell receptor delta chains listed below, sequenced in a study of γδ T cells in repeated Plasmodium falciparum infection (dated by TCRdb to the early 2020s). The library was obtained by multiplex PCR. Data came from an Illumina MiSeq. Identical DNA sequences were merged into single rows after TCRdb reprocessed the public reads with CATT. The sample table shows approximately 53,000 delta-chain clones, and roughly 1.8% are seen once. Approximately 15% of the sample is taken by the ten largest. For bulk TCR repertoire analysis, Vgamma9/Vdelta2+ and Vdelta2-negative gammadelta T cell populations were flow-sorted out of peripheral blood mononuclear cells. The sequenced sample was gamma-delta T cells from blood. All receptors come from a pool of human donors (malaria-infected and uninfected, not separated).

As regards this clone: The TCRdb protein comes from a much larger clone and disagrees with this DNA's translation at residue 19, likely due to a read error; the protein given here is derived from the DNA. The CDR3 DNA reads TGTGCTATTGGGGAAACGGGCCTTCCCAAACGTGGAGGGGATCCACCCATAAACCCCGATAAACTCATCTTT. This sequence encodes CAIGETGLPKRGGDPPINPDKLIF. This chain connects TRDV1 to TRDJ1; the D gene could be TRDD2 or TRDD3 (6 bases each). CDR3 length: 24 amino acids. Germline assignment: CDR1 TSWWSYY and CDR2 QGS.

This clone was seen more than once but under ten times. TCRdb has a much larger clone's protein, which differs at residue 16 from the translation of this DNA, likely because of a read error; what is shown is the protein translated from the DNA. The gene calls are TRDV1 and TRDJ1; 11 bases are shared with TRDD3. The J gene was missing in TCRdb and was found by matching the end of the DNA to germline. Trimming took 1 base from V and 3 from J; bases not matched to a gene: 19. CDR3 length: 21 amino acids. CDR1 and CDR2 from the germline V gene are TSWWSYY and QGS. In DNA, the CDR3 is TGTGCTCTTGGGGAACGGACCATCGATGGGGGATACGGTTCTTATGCCGATAAACTCATCTTT. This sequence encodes CALGERTIDGGYGSYADKLIF.

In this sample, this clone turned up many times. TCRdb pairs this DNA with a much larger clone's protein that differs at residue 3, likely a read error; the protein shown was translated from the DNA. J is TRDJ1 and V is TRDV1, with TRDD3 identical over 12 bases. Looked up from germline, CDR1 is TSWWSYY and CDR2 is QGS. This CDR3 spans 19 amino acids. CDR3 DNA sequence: TGTGCTCCTGGGATAAGGGGCTACTGGGGGATACAACCCACCGATAAACTCATCTTT. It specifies CAPGIRGYWGIQPTDKLIF.

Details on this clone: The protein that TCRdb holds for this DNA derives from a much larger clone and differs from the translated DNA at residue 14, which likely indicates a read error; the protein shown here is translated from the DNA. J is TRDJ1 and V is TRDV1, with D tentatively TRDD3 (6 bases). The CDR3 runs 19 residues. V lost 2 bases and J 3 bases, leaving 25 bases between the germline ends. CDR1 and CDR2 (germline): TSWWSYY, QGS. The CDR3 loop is CALGERSTPTGMYPDKLIF. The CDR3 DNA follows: TGTGCTCTTGGGGAAAGGAGTACACCTACTGGGATGTACCCCGATAAACTCATCTTT.

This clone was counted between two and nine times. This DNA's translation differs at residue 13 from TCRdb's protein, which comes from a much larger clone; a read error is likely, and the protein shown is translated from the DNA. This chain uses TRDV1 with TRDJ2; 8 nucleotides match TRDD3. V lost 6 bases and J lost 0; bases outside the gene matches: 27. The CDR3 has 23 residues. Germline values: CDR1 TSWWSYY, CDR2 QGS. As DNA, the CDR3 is TGTGCTCTTGGAGATCCCCCGGAAGGTTGGGGGATTGAGTCTATCCCTTTGACAGCACAACTCTTCTTT. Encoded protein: CALGDPPEGWGIESIPLTAQLFF.

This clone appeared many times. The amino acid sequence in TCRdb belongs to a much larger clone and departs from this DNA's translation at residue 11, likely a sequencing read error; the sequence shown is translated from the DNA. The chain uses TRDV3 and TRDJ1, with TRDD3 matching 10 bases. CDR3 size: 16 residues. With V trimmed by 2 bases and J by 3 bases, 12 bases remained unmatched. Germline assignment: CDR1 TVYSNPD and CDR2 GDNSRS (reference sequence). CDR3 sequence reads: CAFFMTLLGDADKLIF. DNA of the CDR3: TGTGCCTTTTTTATGACTCTACTGGGGGATGCCGATAAACTCATCTTT.

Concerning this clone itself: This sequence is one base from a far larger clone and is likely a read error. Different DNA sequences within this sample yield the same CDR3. The CDR3 region has the DNA TGTGCTCTTGGGGGAACTCTCTTTCCCACTCTGGGGGATTTAGATAAACTCATCTTT. Encoded protein: CALGGTLFPTLGDLDKLIF. This sequence joins TRDV1 and TRDJ1; 9 bases are a match to TRDD3. The CDR3 runs 19 residues. After removal of 4 bases from V and 5 bases from J, the junction contained 20 bases not matched to a gene. Germline V CDR1 and CDR2: TSWWSYY, QGS.

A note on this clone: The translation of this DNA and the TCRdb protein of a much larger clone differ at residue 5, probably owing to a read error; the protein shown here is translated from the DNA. The CDR3 region has the DNA TGTGCTCTTGGGCAAGCTACGTTTAGAGGGGTTTGGAGGGGCCAAAGCGATAAACTCATCTTT. Protein product: CALGQATFRGVWRGQSDKLIF. The V and J genes are TRDV1 and TRDJ1; D not resolved. This CDR3 region has 21 residues. Germline V gene lookup returns CDR1 TSWWSYY and CDR2 QGS. V was trimmed by 5 bases and J by 4 bases, leaving 35 bases between them.